The 10 T cell receptor beta chains in this list originate from one sample, sequenced in a study of cytomegalovirus exposure and HLA in healthy donors listed by TCRdb under 2017. Library construction relied on the immunoSEQ multiplex PCR assay. The multiplex PCR relied on a mix of 60 forward primers for TCR Vbeta segments and 13 reverse primers for TCR Jbeta segments. The clones in this table, taken by TCRdb from immuneACCESS, are in-frame only. Not every clone is retained; where verified, under half of the shortfall comes from an unresolved V gene, and the cause of the rest is unknown. The sample table lists 90,000 to 110,000 clones, approximately 69% of them with a count of one. Roughly 3.2% of the sample comes from the top ten. The sequenced sample consisted of PBMCs. All receptors derive from a man aged 30 to 39 in good health and CMV-seronegative.

This rearrangement joins TRBV19 to TRBJ2-7; D ambiguous. CDR1 is LNHDA, CDR2 SQIVND, per germline (reference sequence). This CDR3 is 13 amino acids long. V shed 6 bases and J shed 4 bases, with 13 bases lying between them. The CDR3 spells CASSPVIGYEQYF. For the CDR3, the DNA is TGTGCCAGTAGCCCCGTTATCGGGTACGAGCAGTACTTC.

A few counts support this clone. The chain recombines TRBV4-3 with TRBJ2-3; 7 bases are a match to TRBD2. The CDR3 contains 15 residues. V was clipped by 0 bases and J by 3 bases; unmatched bases: 3. Germline V gene lookup returns CDR1 LGHNA and CDR2 YSLEER. In DNA, the CDR3 is TGCGCCAGCAGCCAAGACGGCGGGAGAACAGATACGCAGTATTTT. As protein: CASSQDGGRTDTQYF.

This chain joins TRBV19 and TRBJ1-5; TRBD1 matches at 7 bases. The CDR3 has 14 residues. From germline, CDR1 is LNHDA and CDR2 SQIVND (reference sequence). V was clipped by 5 bases and J by 7 bases; unmatched bases: 8. The CDR3 is CASSHGQAHQPQHF. In DNA, the CDR3 is TGTGCCAGTAGTCACGGACAGGCGCACCAGCCCCAGCATTTT. Full variable domain (remainder filled in from reference TRBV19 and TRBJ1-5): DGGITQSPKYLFRKEGQNVTLSCEQNLNHDAMYWYRQDPGQGLRLIYYSQIVNDFQKGDIAEGYSVSREKKESFPLTVTSAQKNPTAFYLCASSHGQAHQPQHFGDGTRLSIL.

This CDR3 reads CASSFTGPSYEQYF. The CDR3 region has the DNA TGCGCCAGCAGCTTTACGGGTCCCTCCTACGAGCAGTACTTC. This chain links TRBV5-1 with TRBJ2-5; no firm D call. The end of the DNA is better explained by TRBJ2-7, so the J call may be wrong. There are 14 residues in the CDR3. CDR1 is SGHRS and CDR2 is YFSETQ in the germline V gene.

The chain has TRBV6-1 and TRBJ2-1; 11 bases fit TRBD2. CDR1 is MNHNS, CDR2 SASEGT, per germline. V was pared by 7 bases and J by 2 bases, with 4 bases of the junction left unmatched. CDR3 length: 15 amino acids. CDR3 DNA: TGTGCCAGCATCAAACTAGCGGGAGCCTACAATGAGCAGTTCTTC. Its protein product is CASIKLAGAYNEQFF.

There are a few counts of this clone. The gene calls are TRBV9 and TRBJ2-5; TRBD2 matches at 10 bases. The CDR3 spans 15 residues. In germline, CDR1 is SGDLS, CDR2 YYNGEE. The J segment lost 5 bases and the V segment lost 4 bases, leaving 8 bases of the junction unmatched. The DNA of the CDR3 is TGTGCCAGCAGCAAAGCGGGAGGGCCTGGGGAGACCCAGTACTTC. It yields the protein CASSKAGGPGETQYF.

The rearrangement links TRBV4-2 to TRBJ1-6, with 8 positions matching TRBD1. The CDR3 loop spans 18 amino acids. V lost 4 bases to trimming and J lost 13 bases; unmatched junction nucleotides: 21. Germline CDR1 reads LGHNA; CDR2 reads YNFKEQ. CDR3 nucleotides: TGTGCCAGCAGCCCGCGGGGGGGGACAGGCTACCTTTTTGCTCCCCTCCACTTT. Its translation is CASSPRGGTGYLFAPLHF.

The genes are TRBV25-1 and TRBJ1-1, with D perhaps TRBD1 (6 bases). V dropped 6 bases and J dropped 1 base, with 21 bases sitting between them. The V gene's germline CDR1 is MGHDK and CDR2 SYGVNS. The CDR3 is made up of 17 amino acids. The CDR3 sequence is CASSWGQRLRGNTEAFF. The CDR3 DNA reads as TGTGCCAGCAGCTGGGGGCAGCGGCTCCGCGGGAACACTGAAGCTTTCTTT. The whole variable domain, filled in from reference TRBV25-1 and TRBJ1-1, reads EADIYQTPRYLVIGTGKKITLECSQTMGHDKMYWYQQDPGMELHLIHYSYGVNSTEKGDLSSESTVSRIRTEHFPLTLESARPSHTSQYLCASSWGQRLRGNTEAFFGQGTRLTVV.

This clone is a singleton in its sample. V is TRBV6-5 and J is TRBJ1-2; possible D gene TRBD1, 5 bases. This CDR3 is 15 amino acids long. With 0 bases removed from V and 7 bases from J, the gap between germline ends came to 15 bases. Germline CDR1 and CDR2: MNHEY and SVGAGI. The CDR3 sequence is CASSYSYAQGSGYTF. In DNA form, the CDR3 reads TGTGCCAGCAGTTACTCGTACGCGCAGGGAAGTGGCTACACCTTC.

The chain links TRBV11-3 to TRBJ2-1; 9 bases agree with TRBD2. This CDR3 is built from 17 residues. The germline V gene has CDR1 SGHNT and CDR2 YENEEA. V lost 1 base to trimming and J lost 8 bases; unmatched junction nucleotides: 12. The CDR3 here is CASSLGRLADPGYEQFF. The CDR3 DNA follows: TGTGCCAGCAGCTTAGGGAGACTAGCGGATCCTGGGTATGAGCAGTTCTTC.